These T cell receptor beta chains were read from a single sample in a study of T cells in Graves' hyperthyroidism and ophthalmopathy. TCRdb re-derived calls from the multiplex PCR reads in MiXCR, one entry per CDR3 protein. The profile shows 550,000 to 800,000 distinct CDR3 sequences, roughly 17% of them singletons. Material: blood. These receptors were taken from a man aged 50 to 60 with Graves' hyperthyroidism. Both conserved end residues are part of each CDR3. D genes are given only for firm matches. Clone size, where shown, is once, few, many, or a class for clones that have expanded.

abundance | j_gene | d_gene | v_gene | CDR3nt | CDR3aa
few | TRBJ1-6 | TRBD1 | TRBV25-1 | TGTGCCAGCAACAGGGGACATGTGAATTCACCCCTCCACTTT | CASNRGHVNSPLHF
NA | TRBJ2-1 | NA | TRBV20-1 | TGCAGTGCTCCTTCAGGGGTAGGCTACAATGAGCAGTTCTTC | CSAPSGVGYNEQFF
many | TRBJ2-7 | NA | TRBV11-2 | TGTGCCAGCAGCCAAAGGGACGGAGACTACGAGCAGTACTTC | CASSQRDGDYEQYF
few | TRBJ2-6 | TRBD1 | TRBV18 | TGTGCCAGCTCAAGAGGGGGCCTCTCTGGGGCCAACGTCCTGACTTTC | CASSRGGLSGANVLTF
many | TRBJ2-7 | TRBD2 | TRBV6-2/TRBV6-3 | TGTGCCAGCAGAAGCGGGGTCTACGAGCAGTACTTC | CASRSGVYEQYF
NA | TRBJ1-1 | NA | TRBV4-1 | TGCGCCAGCAGCCAGAGGACAGACTTCACTGAAGCTTTCTTT | CASSQRTDFTEAFF
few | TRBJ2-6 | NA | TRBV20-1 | TGCAGTGCCCCGCTCTCTGGGGCCAACGTCCTGACTTTC | CSAPLSGANVLTF
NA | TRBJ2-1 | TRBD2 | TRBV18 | TGTGCCAGCTCATCACAATCCGGGACTAGCGGGGCCAATGAGCAGTTCTTC | CASSSQSGTSGANEQFF
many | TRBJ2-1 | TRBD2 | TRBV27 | TGTGCCAGCAGTTTCTCCGGATTGACTAGCGGGAGGGCGGGCAATGAGCAGTTCTTC | CASSFSGLTSGRAGNEQFF
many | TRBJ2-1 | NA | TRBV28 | TGTGCCAGCAGTTTAAACCGGCTAGCTGCCTACAATGAGCAGTTCTTC | CASSLNRLAAYNEQFF
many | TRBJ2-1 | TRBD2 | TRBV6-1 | TGTGCCAGCAGGGGTGCTAGCGGGTCCGGCTCCTACAATGAGCAGTTCTTC | CASRGASGSGSYNEQFF
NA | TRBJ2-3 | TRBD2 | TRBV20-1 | TGCAGTGCTATCGGTAGTAGCGGGAATCAGTATACGCAGTATTTT | CSAIGSSGNQYTQYF
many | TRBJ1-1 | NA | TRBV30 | TGTGCCTGGAACTGGGACACTGAAGCTTTCTTT | CAWNWDTEAFF
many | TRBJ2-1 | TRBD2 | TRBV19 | TGTGCCAGTAGTATTGGACATGCCGGGACTAGCAGGAGCTCCTACAATGAGCAGTTCTTC | CASSIGHAGTSRSSYNEQFF
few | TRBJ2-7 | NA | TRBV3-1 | TGTGCCAGCAGCCAATCCCCTGGGCCCGAGCAGTACTTC | CASSQSPGPEQYF
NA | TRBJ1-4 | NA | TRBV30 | TGTGCCTGGAGTACAGGGTCCACTAATGAAAAACTGTTTTTT | CAWSTGSTNEKLFF
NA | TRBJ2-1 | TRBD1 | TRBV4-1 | TGCGCCAGCAGCCATCCCGTTCGCTCGACAGGGGGCAAAAGGGGTGAGCAGTTCTTC | CASSHPVRSTGGKRGEQFF
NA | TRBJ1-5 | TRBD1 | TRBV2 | TGTGCCAGAGGGACAGGCTCAGAGAAGCCCCAGCATTTT | CARGTGSEKPQHF
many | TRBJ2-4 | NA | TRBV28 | TGTGCCAGCAGTTCCCCCCAGCTAGCCAAAAACATTCAGTACTTC | CASSSPQLAKNIQYF
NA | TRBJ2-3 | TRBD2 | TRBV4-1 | TGCGCCAGCAGCCAAGATGCTGGGCTAGCGGCGTCAGATACGCAGTATTTT | CASSQDAGLAASDTQYF
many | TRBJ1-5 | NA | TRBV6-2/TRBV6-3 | TGTGCCAGCAGAACGGCGGGGGGCGGGCAACAGCCCCAGCATTTT | CASRTAGGGQQPQHF
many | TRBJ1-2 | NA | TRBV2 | TGTGCCAGCACGTCCGGCAGGGTTAATGGCTACACCTTC | CASTSGRVNGYTF